The subject of this entry is one T cell receptor beta chain. The antigen is undetermined. PCR involved 60 Vbeta and 13 Jbeta primers. Clones were sequenced by immunoSEQ multiplex PCR, and TCRdb holds only the in-frame ones, with some missing. The sample gives some 170,000 clones, about 79% of which show up once; under 8% is in the top ten. These data are taken from a study of cytomegalovirus exposure and HLA in healthy donors. Study-wide results and limits: A later analysis by the authors found several of the most significant clusters apparently linked to common viral pathogens. A later analysis found most CMV-associated TCR beta chains apparently HLA-restricted.

Sequences were obtained from PBMCs. The source of this sequence is a man aged 35-49 years in good health and CMV-seropositive.

The CDR3 bases are TGCGCCAGCAGCCGACAGGGTGGCAATGAGCAGTTCTTC. Protein product: CASSRQGGNEQFF. The chain employs TRBV5-1 and TRBJ2-1; 7 bases are shared with TRBD1. V lost 4 bases to trimming and J lost 6 bases; unmatched junction nucleotides: 4. The CDR3 loop spans 13 amino acids. CDR1 and CDR2 from the germline V gene are SGHRS and YFSETQ.